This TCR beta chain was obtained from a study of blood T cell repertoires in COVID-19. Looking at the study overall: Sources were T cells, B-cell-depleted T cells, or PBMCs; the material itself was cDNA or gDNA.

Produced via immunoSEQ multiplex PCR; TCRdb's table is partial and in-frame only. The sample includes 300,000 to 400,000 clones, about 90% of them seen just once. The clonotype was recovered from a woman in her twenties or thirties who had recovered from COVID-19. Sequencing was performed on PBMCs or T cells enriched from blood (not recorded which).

The CDR3 loop is CAVNEGAEDTQYF. CDR3 nucleotides: TGTGCCGTAAACGAGGGGGCAGAAGATACGCAGTATTTT. The chain is built from TRBV2 and TRBJ2-3, with 7 nucleotides matching TRBD1. CDR1 is SNHLY, CDR2 FYNNEI, per germline. This CDR3 spans 13 amino acids. The J segment lost 5 bases and the V segment lost 11 bases, leaving 10 bases of the junction unmatched.